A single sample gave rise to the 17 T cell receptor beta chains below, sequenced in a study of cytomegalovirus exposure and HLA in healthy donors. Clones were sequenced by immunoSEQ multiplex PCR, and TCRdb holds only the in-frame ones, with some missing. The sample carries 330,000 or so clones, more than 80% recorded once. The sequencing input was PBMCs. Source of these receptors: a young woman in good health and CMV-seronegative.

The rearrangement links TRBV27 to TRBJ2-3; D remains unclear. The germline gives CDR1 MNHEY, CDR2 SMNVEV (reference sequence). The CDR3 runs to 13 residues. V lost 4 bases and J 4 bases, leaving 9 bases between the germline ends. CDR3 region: CASSSTRSDTQYF. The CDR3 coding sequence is TGTGCCAGCAGTTCCACTCGGTCAGATACGCAGTATTTT.

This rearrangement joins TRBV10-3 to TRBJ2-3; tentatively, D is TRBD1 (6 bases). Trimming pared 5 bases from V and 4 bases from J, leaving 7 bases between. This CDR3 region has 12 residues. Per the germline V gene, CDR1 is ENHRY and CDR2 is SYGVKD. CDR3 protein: CAISRQADTQYF. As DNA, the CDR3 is TGTGCCATCAGTCGACAGGCAGATACGCAGTATTTT.

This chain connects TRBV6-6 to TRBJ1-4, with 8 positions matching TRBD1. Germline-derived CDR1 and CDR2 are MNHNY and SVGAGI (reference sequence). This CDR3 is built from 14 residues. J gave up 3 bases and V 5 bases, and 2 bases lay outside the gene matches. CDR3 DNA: TGTGCCAGCAGTCAGGACAGGGCTAATGAAAAACTGTTTTTT. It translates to CASSQDRANEKLFF.

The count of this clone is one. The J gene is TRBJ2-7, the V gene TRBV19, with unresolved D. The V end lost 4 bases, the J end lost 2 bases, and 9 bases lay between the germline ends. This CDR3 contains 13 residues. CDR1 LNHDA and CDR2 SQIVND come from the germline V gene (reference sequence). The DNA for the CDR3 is TGTGCCAGTAGTACCCATTCGGCCTACGAGCAGTACTTC. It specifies CASSTHSAYEQYF. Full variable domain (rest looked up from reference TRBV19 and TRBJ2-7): DGGITQSPKYLFRKEGQNVTLSCEQNLNHDAMYWYRQDPGQGLRLIYYSQIVNDFQKGDIAEGYSVSREKKESFPLTVTSAQKNPTAFYLCASSTHSAYEQYFGPGTRLTVT.

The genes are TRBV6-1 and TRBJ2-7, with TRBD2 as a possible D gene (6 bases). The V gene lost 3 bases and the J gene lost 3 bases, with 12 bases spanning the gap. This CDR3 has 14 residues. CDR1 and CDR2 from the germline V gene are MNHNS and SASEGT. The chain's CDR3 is CASSETSAGYEQYF. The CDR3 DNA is TGTGCCAGCAGTGAGACATCAGCGGGCTACGAGCAGTACTTC.

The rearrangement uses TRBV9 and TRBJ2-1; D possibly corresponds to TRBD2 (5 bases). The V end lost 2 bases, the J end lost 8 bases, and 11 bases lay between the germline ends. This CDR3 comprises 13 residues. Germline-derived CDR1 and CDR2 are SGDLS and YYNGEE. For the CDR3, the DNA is TGTGCCAGCAGCGTTCATGGGAGCGATGAGCAGTTCTTC. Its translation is CASSVHGSDEQFF.

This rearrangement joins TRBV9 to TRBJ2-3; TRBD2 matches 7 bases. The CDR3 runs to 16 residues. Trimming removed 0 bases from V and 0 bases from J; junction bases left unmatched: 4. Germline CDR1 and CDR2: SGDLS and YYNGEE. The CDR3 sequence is CASSVEGGRSTDTQYF. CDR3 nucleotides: TGTGCCAGCAGCGTAGAGGGCGGGAGAAGCACAGATACGCAGTATTTT. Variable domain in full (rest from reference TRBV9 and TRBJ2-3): DSGVTQTPKHLITATGQRVTLRCSPRSGDLSVYWYQQSLDQGLQFLIQYYNGEERAKGNILERFSAQQFPDLHSELNLSSLELGDSALYFCASSVEGGRSTDTQYFGPGTRLTVL.

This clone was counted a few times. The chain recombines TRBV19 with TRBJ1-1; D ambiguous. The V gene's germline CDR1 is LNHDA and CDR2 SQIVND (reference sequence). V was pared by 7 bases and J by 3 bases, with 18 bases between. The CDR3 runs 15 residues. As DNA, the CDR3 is TGTGCCAGTATAGGTCGGGGAGACTTGGACACTGAAGCTTTCTTT. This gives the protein CASIGRGDLDTEAFF.

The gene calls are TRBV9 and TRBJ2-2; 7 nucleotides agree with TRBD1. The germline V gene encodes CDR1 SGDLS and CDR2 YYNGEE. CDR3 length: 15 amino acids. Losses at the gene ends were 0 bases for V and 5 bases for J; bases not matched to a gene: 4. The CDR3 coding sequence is TGTGCCAGCAGCGTAGGACAGGGCAAGACCGGGGAGCTGTTTTTT. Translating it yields CASSVGQGKTGELFF.

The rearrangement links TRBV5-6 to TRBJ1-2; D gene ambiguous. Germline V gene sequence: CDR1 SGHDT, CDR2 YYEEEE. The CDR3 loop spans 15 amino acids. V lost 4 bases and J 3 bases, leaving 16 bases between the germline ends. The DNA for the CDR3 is TGTGCCAGCAGCCCCTCCGGTAGCGGCTACTATGGCTACACCTTC. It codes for CASSPSGSGYYGYTF. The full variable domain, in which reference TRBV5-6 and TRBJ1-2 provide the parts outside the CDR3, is DAGVTQSPTHLIKTRGQQVTLRCSPKSGHDTVSWYQQALGQGPQFIFQYYEEEERQRGNFPDRFSGHQFPNYSSELNVNALLLGDSALYLCASSPSGSGYYGYTFGSGTRLTVV.

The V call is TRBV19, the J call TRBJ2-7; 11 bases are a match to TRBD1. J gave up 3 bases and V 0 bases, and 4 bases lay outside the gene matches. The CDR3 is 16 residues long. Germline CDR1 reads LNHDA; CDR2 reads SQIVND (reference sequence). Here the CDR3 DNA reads TGTGCCAGTAGTATAGATTCGGGACAGGGGGACTACGAGCAGTACTTC. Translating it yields CASSIDSGQGDYEQYF.

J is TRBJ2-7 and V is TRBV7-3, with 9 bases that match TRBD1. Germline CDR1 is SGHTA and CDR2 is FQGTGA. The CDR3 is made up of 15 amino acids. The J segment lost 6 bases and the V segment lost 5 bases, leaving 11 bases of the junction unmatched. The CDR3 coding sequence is TGTGCCAGCAGCCTCACCGGGACAGGGCTCTCCGAGCAGTACTTC. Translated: CASSLTGTGLSEQYF.

In nucleotides, the CDR3 is TGTGCCAGCAGCCATACTAGCGGGAGGACGAACGAGCAGTACTTC. As protein: CASSHTSGRTNEQYF. The J gene is TRBJ2-7, the V gene TRBV5-4; TRBD2 aligns across 12 bases. V lost 4 bases and J lost 5; bases outside the gene matches: 7. Germline V CDR1 and CDR2: SGHNT, YYREEE (reference sequence). The CDR3 spans 15 residues.

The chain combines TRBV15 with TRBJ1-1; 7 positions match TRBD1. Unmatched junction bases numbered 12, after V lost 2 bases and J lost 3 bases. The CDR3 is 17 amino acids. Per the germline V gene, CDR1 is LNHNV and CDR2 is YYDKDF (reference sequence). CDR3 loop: CATSRRQGRKEDTEAFF. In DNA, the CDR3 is TGTGCCACCAGCAGACGACAGGGTCGGAAGGAGGACACTGAAGCTTTCTTT.

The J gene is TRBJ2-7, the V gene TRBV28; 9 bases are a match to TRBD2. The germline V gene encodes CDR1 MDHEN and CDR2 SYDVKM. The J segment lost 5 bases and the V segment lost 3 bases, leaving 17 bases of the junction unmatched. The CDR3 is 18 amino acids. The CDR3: CASSFAPSGAGGDHEQYF. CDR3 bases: TGTGCCAGCAGTTTCGCCCCCTCTGGGGCGGGAGGGGACCACGAGCAGTACTTC.

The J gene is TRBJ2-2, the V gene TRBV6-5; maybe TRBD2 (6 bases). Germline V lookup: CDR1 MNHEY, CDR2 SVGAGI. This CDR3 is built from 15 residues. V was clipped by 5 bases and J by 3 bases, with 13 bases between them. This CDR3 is CASSPPGEDTGELFF. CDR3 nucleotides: TGTGCCAGCAGTCCGCCGGGAGAGGACACCGGGGAGCTGTTTTTT.

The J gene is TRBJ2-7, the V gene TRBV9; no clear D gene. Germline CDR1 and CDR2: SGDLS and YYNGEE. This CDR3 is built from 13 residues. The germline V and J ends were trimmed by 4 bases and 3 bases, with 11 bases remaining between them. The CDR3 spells CASSPNWSYEQYF. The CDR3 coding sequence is TGTGCCAGCAGCCCGAACTGGAGCTACGAGCAGTACTTC.